This T cell receptor (beta chain) was recovered during a study of blood T cell repertoires in COVID-19. Turning to the study itself: Specimens from acute and convalescent COVID-19 originated in the United States, Italy and Spain. T cells, B-cell-depleted T cells, or PBMCs provided the cDNA or gDNA that served as material.

The study counted Cohort 3 donors as recovered given two negative PCRs, clearance, or symptom resolution. The assay was immunoSEQ multiplex PCR, and TCRdb's table has in-frame clones only and misses some. The top ten clones hold 3% to 3.5% of a sample with approximately 210,000 clones, under 90% of them seen once. The trim removed 4 bases at V and 1 base at J, leaving 9 bases unmatched. The CDR3 sequence is 18 residues long. The V gene's germline CDR1 is LGHNA and CDR2 YNFKEQ. This TCR came from a woman aged 55-70 years who had recovered from COVID-19. V and J are TRBV4-2 and TRBJ2-5, with 13 bases that match TRBD2. Source material: PBMCs or T cells enriched from blood (not recorded which). CDR3 amino acids: CASSPGLAGATIQETQYF. In DNA, the CDR3 is TGTGCCAGCAGCCCAGGACTAGCGGGGGCAACGATCCAAGAGACCCAGTACTTC.